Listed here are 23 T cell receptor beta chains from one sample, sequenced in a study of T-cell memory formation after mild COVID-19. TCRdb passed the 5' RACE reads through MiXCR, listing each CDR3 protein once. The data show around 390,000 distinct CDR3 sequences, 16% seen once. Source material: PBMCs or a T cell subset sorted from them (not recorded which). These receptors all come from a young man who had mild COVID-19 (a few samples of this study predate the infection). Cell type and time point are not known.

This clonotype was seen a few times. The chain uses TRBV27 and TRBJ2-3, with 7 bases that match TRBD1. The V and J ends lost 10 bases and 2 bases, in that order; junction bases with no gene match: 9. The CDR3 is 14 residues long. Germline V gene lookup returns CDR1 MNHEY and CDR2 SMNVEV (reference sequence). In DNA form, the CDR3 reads TGTGCCACCCGACCGACAGGGTACACAGATACGCAGTATTTT. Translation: CATRPTGYTDTQYF.

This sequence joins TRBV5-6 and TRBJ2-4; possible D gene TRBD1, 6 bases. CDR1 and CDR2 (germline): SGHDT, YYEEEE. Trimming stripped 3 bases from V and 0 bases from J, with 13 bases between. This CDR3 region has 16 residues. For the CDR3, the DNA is TGTGCCAGCAGCTACAGGACAGTACTAGCCAAAAACATTCAGTACTTC. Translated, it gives CASSYRTVLAKNIQYF. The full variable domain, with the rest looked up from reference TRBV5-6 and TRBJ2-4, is DAGVTQSPTHLIKTRGQQVTLRCSPKSGHDTVSWYQQALGQGPQFIFQYYEEEERQRGNFPDRFSGHQFPNYSSELNVNALLLGDSALYLCASSYRTVLAKNIQYFGAGTRLSVL.

Here the CDR3 DNA reads TGTGCCAGCAGTTCCCTCCGACAGGGGCCCTACGAGCAGTACTTC. It is translated as CASSSLRQGPYEQYF. V gene TRBV6-5 combines with J gene TRBJ2-7; TRBD1 agrees at 8 bases. From germline, CDR1 is MNHEY and CDR2 SVGAGI. This CDR3 has 15 amino acids. V shed 4 bases and J 2 bases; nucleotides not matched to a gene: 7.

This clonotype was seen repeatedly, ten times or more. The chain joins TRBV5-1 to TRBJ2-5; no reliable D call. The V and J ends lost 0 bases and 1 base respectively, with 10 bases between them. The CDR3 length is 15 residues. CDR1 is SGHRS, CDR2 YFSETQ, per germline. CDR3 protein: CASSLAVLTQETQYF. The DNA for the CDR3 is TGCGCCAGCAGCTTGGCCGTTTTGACCCAAGAGACCCAGTACTTC.

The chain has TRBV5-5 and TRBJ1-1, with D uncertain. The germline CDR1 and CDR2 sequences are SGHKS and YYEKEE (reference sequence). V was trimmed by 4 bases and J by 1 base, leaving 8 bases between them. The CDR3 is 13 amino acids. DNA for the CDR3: TGTGCCAGCAGCGATTGGGGGAACACTGAAGCTTTCTTT. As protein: CASSDWGNTEAFF.

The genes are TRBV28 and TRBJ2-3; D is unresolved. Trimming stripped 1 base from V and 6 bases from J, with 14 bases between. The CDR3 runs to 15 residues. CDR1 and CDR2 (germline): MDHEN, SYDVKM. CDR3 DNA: TGTGCCAGCAGTTTATTCGACGGACCCCGCGATACGCAGTATTTT. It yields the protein CASSLFDGPRDTQYF. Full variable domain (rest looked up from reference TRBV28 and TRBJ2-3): DVKVTQSSRYLVKRTGEKVFLECVQDMDHENMFWYRQDPGLGLRLIYFSYDVKMKEKGDIPEGYSVSREKKERFSLILESASTNQTSMYLCASSLFDGPRDTQYFGPGTRLTVL.

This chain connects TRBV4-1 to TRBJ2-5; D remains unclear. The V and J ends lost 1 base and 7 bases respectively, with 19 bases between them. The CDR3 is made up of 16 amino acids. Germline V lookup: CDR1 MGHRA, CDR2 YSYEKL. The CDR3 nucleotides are TGCGCCAGCAGCCAAGCTTCAATAGGGATCGAAGGGACCCAGTACTTC. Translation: CASSQASIGIEGTQYF.

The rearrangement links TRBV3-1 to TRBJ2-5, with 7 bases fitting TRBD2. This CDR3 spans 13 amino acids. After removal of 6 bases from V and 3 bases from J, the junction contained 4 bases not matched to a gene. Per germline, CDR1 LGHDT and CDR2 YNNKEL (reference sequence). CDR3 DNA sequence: TGTGCCAGCAGTTCAAGCGGGGAAGAGACCCAGTACTTC. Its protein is CASSSSGEETQYF.

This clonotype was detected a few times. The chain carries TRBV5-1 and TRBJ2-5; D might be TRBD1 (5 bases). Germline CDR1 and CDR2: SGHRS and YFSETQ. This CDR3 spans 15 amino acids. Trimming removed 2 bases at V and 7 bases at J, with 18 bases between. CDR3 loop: CASSLVHGREGTQYF. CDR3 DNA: TGCGCCAGCAGCTTAGTCCATGGCAGGGAAGGGACCCAGTACTTC.

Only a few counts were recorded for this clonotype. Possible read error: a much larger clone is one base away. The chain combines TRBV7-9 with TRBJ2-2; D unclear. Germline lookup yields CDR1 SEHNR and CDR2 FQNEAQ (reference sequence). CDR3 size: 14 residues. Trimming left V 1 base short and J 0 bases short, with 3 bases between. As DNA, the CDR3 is TGTGCCAGCAGCTTAGAACCGAACACCGGGGAGCTGTTTTTT. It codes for CASSLEPNTGELFF.

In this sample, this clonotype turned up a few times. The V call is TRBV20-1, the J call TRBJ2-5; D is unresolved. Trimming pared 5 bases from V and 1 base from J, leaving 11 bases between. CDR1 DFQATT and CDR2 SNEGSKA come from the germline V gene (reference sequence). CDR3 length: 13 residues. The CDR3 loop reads CSAPPPPQETQYF. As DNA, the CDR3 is TGCAGTGCTCCTCCTCCGCCCCAAGAGACCCAGTACTTC.

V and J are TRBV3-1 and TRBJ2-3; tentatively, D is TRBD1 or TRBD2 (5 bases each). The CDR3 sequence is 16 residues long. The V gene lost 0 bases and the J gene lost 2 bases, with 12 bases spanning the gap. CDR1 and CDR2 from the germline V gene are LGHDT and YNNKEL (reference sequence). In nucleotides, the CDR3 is TGTGCCAGCAGCCAAGAATCGAGGGGATCCACAGATACGCAGTATTTT. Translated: CASSQESRGSTDTQYF.

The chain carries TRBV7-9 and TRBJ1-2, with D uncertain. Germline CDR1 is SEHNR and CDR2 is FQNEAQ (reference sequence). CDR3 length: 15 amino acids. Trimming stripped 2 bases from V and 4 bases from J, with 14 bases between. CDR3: CASSLTASTLYGYTF. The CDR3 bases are TGTGCCAGCAGCTTAACGGCCTCAACGCTCTATGGCTACACCTTC.

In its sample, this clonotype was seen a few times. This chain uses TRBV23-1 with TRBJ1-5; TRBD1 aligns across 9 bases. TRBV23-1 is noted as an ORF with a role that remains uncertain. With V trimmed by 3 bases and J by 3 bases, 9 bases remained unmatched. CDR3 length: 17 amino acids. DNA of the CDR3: TGCGCCAGCAGTCAGGGTTTACAGGGGGCTTACAATCAGCCCCAGCATTTT. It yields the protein CASSQGLQGAYNQPQHF.

CDR3 sequence (DNA): TGCAGTGCAACTAATGACGGGGGTACGCAGTATTTT. Protein product: CSATNDGGTQYF. The chain combines TRBV20-1 with TRBJ2-3, with D perhaps TRBD2 (6 bases). The CDR3 is 12 residues long. Trimming removed 6 bases from V and 8 bases from J, with 15 bases in between. Per germline, CDR1 DFQATT and CDR2 SNEGSKA (reference sequence).

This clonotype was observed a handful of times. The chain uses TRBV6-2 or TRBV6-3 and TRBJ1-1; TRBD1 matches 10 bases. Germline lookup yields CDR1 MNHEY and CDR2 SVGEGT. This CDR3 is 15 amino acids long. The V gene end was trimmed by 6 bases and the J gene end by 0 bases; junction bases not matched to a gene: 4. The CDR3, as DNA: TGTGCCAGCAGCCGGACAGGGGGTATGAACACTGAAGCTTTCTTT. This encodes CASSRTGGMNTEAFF.

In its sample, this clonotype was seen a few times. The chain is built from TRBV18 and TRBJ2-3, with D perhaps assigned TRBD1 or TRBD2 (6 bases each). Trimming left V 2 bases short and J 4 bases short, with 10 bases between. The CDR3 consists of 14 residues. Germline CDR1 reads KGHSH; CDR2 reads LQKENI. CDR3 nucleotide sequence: TGTGCCAGCTCACCAAGGGGGGACGCAGATACGCAGTATTTT. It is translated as CASSPRGDADTQYF.

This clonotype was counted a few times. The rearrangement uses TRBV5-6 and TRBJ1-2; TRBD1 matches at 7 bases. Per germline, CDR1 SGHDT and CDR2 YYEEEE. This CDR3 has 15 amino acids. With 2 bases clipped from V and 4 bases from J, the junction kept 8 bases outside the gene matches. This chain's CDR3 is CASSFGTANFYGYTF. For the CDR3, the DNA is TGTGCCAGCAGCTTTGGGACAGCGAATTTCTATGGCTACACCTTC.

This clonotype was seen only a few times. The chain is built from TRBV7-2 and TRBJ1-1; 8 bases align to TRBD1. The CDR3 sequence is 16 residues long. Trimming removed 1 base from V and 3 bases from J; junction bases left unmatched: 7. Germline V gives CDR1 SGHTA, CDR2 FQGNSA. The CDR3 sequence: CASSLGRQGYYTEAFF. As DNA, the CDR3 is TGTGCCAGCAGCTTAGGGAGACAGGGGTATTACACTGAAGCTTTCTTT.

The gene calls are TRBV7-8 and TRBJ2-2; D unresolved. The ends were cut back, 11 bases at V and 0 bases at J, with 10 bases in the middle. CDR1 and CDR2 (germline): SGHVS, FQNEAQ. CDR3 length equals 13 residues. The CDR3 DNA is TGTGCCCTCGTTGGCGCGAACACCGGGGAGCTGTTTTTT. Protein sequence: CALVGANTGELFF.

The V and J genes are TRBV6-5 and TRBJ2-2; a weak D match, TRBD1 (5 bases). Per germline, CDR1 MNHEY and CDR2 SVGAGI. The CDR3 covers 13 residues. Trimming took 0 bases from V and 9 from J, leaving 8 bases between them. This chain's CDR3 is CASSYSWGRELFF. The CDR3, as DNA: TGTGCCAGCAGTTACTCGTGGGGCCGGGAGCTGTTTTTT.

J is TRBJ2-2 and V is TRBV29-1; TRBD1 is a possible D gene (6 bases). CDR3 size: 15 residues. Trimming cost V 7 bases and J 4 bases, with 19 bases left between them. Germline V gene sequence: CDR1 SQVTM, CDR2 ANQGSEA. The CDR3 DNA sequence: TGCAGCGGTTCTCAGGGGAAAGGGAGCACCGGGGAGCTGTTTTTT. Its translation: CSGSQGKGSTGELFF.

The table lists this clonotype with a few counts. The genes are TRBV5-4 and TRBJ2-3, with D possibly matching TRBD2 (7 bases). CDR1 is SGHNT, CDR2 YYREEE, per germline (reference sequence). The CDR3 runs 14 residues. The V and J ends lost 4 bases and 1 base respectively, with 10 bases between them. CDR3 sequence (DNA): TGTGCCAGCAGCGGGAGGGGGGGCACAGATACGCAGTATTTT. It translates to CASSGRGGTDTQYF.